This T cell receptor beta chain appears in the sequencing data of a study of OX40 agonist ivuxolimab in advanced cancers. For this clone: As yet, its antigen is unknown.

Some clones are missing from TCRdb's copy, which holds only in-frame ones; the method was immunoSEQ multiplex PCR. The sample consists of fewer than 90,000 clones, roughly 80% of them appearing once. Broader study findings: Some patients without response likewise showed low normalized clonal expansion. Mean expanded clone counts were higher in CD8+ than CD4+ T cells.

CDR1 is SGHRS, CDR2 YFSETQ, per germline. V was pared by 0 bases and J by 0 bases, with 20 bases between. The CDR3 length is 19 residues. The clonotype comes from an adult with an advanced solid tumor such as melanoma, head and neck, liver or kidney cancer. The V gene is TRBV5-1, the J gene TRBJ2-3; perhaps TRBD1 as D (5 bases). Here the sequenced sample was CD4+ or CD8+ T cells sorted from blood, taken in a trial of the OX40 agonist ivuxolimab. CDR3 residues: CASSLAAQRWTRSTDTQYF. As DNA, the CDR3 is TGCGCCAGCAGCTTGGCCGCCCAACGGTGGACACGAAGCACAGATACGCAGTATTTT.